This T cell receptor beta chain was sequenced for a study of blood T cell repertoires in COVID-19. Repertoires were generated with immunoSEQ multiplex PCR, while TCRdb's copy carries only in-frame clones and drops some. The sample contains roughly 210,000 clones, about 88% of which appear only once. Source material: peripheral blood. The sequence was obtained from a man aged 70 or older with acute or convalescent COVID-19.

The CDR3 spells CATIEEGRGGNTIYF. The CDR3 DNA follows: TGTGCCACAATAGAGGAGGGGCGAGGAGGAAACACCATATATTTT. The rearrangement joins TRBV19 to TRBJ1-3, with D tentatively TRBD1 (5 bases). Trimming stripped 10 bases from V and 4 bases from J, with 20 bases between. The CDR3 sequence is 15 residues long. From germline, CDR1 is LNHDA and CDR2 SQIVND (reference sequence).